What follows is one T cell receptor (beta chain) and its context. This clone was seen a few times. The specificity of this receptor is unknown. No base quality information exists; no much larger clone differs at one position. Collaborating institutions collected whole blood in K2EDTA tubes following their own protocols. For TCRbeta analysis, collaborators shipped samples in one of three forms: frozen whole blood, isolated PBMCs, or DNA extracted from either of those sample types. This record belongs to a study of blood T cell repertoires in COVID-19 (dated by TCRdb to 2020 to 2021). General notes on the study: Collaborator samples came from the United States, Italy and Spain and covered acute and convalescent phases of COVID-19. The prospective study material was composed of cDNA or gDNA derived from T cells, B-cell-depleted T cells, or PBMCs. The samples were drawn from two sources: the first 160 participants of the ongoing ImmuneRACE study, and some 1,300 subjects contributed by 6 global collaborators. Deeply sampled blood TCRbeta repertoires from subjects exposed to, actively infected with, or recovered from COVID-19 were included in the dataset. A freely available public database, intended as a resource for researchers studying the immune response to SARS-CoV-2, is where the repertoires were released. Where available, HLA class I and class II types were taken from metadata supplied by the sample provider and were not determined by assay-based typing. The sample metadata nearly always contained a de-identified subject ID, COVID-19 status, age in years and sex. The research as a whole found: The quantity of clinical and demographic metadata differed by source and by participant and was supplied without curation.

Here V drops 8 bases and J drops 6 bases, and the junction holds 9 bases not matched to any gene. Via the germline V gene, CDR1 is KGHSY and CDR2 FQNENV. Counted from cysteine to phenylalanine, this CDR3 has 13 amino acids. CDR3 DNA only is kept here, 39 bases in frame from base 1. TCRbeta CDR3 regions were amplified from genomic DNA using the immunoSEQ Assay, a bias-controlled multiplex PCR. As for the authors' bioinformatics: The number of nucleated cells in each sample was estimated from the amplification of reference gene primers within the assay. Sequence reads were collapsed and filtered to measure the absolute abundance of every unique TCRbeta CDR3 rearrangement. For each sample, productive Simpson clonality was calculated by taking the square root of Simpson's diversity index across productive rearrangements. TCRdb re-hosts the immuneACCESS table, in-frame sequences only. Its copies lack some clones; in the studies checked, an unresolved V gene accounts for under half of them, and the cause for the rest is not known. V and J calls and clone size are copied from that table; D and trimming were computed from the DNA. The sample table shows 150,000 or so clones, and roughly 80% are seen once. More than 8.5% of the sample rests with the top ten.

The chain is encoded by TRBV16 joined to TRBJ1-1; 7 bases in the middle match TRBD1. Sequencing was done on a sample of peripheral blood. The TCR was taken from a woman in her forties or fifties with active or convalescent COVID-19. The DNA sequence reads TGTGCCAGCGGCGACAGGGTAGGCGCTGAAGCTTTCTTT. This encodes CASGDRVGAEAFF.